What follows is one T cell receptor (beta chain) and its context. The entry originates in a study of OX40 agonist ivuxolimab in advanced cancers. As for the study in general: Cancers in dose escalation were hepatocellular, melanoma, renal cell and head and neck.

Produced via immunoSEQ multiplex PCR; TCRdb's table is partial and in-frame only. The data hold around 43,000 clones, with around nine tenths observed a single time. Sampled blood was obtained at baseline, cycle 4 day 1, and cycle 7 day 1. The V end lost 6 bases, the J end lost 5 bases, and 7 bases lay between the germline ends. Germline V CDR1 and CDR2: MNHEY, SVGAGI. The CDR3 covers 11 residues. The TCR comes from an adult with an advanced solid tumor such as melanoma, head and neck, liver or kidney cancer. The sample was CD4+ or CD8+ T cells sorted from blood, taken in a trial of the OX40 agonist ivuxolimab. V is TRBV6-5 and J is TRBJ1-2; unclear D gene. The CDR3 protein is CASSSLYGYTF. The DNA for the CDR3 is TGTGCCAGCAGCTCCCTATATGGCTACACCTTC.